This T cell receptor beta chain came from a study of cytomegalovirus exposure and HLA in healthy donors. V shed 5 bases, J shed 5 bases, and the junction held 3 bases outside the gene matches. Germline CDR1 and CDR2: SGHTA and FQGNSA. CDR3 length: 14 residues. This PCR relied on a set of 60 Vbeta primers and 13 Jbeta primers. Some clones are missing from TCRdb's copy, which holds only in-frame ones; the method was immunoSEQ multiplex PCR. This sample has roughly 190,000 clones, with 70% to 80% found just once. The chain uses TRBV7-2 and TRBJ1-5, with 10 positions matching TRBD1. This sequence was found in a woman aged 25 to 39 in good health and CMV-seropositive. The sequencing input was PBMCs. This chain's CDR3 is CASSPTGGDQPQHF. CDR3 DNA sequence: TGTGCCAGCAGCCCGACAGGGGGCGATCAGCCCCAGCATTTT. Full variable domain (remainder filled in from reference TRBV7-2 and TRBJ1-5): GAGVSQSPSNKVTEKGKDVELRCDPISGHTALYWYRQSLGQGLEFLIYFQGNSAPDKSGLPSDRFSAERTGGSVSTLTIQRTQQEDSAVYLCASSPTGGDQPQHFGDGTRLSIL.